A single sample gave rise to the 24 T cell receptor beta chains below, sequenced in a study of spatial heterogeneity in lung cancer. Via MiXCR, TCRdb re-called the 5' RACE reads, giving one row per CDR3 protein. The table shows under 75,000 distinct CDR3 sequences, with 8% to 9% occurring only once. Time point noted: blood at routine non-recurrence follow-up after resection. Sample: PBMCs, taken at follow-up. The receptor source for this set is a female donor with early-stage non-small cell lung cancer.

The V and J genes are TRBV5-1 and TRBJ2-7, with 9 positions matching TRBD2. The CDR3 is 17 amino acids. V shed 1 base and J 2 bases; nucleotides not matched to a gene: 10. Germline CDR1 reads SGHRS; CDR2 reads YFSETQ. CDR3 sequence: CASSLKGLAEGAYEQYF. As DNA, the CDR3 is TGCGCCAGCAGCTTGAAGGGACTAGCTGAAGGAGCCTACGAGCAGTACTTC. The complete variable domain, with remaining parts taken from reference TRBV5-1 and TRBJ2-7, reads KAGVTQTPRYLIKTRGQQVTLSCSPISGHRSVSWYQQTPGQGLQFLFEYFSETQRNKGNFPGRFSGRQFSNSRSEMNVSTLELGDSALYLCASSLKGLAEGAYEQYFGPGTRLTVT.

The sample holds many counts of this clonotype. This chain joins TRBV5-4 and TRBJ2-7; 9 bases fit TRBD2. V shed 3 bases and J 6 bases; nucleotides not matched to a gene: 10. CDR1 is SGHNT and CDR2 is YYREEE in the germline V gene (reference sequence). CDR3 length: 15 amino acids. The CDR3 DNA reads TGTGCCAGCAGCTCCTTTTCGGGACTAGCTACCGAGCAGTACTTC. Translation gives CASSSFSGLATEQYF.

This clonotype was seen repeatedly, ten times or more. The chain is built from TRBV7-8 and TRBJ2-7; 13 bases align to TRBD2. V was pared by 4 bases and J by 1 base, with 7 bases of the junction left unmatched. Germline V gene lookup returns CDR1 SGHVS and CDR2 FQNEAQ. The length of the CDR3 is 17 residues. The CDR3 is CASSSWTSGRGSYEQYF. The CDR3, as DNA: TGTGCCAGCAGCTCCTGGACTAGCGGGAGAGGATCCTACGAGCAGTACTTC.

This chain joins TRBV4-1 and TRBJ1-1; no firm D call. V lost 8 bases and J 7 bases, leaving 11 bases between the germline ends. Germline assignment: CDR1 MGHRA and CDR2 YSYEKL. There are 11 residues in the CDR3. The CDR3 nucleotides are TGCGCCAGCGGAACTGGGATTGAAGCTTTCTTT. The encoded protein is CASGTGIEAFF.

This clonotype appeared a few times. Written as DNA, the CDR3 is TGTGCCAGCAGTTACTCTCAGGGCATCTATGGCTACACCTTC. Protein: CASSYSQGIYGYTF. The chain combines TRBV6-5 with TRBJ1-2, with D maybe TRBD1 (5 bases). The CDR3 sequence is 14 residues long. Between the trimmed V and J ends, which lost 0 bases and 4 bases, there was a span of 9 bases. The germline V gene encodes CDR1 MNHEY and CDR2 SVGAGI.

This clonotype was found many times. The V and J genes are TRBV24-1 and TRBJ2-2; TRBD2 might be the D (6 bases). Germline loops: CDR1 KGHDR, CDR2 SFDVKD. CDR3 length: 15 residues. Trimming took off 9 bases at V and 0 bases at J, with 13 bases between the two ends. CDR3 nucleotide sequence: TGTGCCACCCTCAGCGGGCCTGCGAACACCGGGGAGCTGTTTTTT. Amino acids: CATLSGPANTGELFF.

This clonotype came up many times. This CDR3 is CSVEGQGYNEQFF. In nucleotides, the CDR3 is TGCAGCGTTGAAGGCCAGGGGTACAATGAGCAGTTCTTC. The V and J genes are TRBV29-1 and TRBJ2-1, with D possibly TRBD1 on 6 matching bases. V was shortened by 1 base and J by 4 bases, with 8 bases between the two germline ends. The CDR3 consists of 13 residues. Germline values: CDR1 SQVTM, CDR2 ANQGSEA.

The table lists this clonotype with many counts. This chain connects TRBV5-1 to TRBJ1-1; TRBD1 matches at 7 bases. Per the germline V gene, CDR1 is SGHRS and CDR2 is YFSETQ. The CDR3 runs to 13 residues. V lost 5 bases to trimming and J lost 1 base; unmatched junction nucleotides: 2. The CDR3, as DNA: TGCGCCAGCAGGACAGGGAAGAACACTGAAGCTTTCTTT. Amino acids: CASRTGKNTEAFF.

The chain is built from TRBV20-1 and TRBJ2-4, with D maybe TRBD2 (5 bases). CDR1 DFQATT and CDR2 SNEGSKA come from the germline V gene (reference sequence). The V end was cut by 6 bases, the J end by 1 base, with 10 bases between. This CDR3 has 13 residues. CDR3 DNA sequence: TGCAGTGCCAGCGTAGCGGCCAAAAACATTCAGTACTTC. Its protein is CSASVAAKNIQYF.

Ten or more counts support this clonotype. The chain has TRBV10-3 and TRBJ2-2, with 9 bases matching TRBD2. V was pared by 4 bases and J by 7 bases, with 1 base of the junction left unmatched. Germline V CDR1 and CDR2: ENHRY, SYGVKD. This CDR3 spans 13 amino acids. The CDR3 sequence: CAISGTSDGELFF. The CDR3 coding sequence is TGTGCCATCAGTGGGACTAGCGACGGGGAGCTGTTTTTT.

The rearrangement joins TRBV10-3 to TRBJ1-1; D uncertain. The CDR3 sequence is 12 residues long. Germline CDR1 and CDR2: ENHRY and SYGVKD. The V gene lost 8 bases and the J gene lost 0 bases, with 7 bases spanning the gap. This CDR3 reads CAIARVNTEAFF. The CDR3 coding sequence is TGTGCCATCGCGAGGGTGAACACTGAAGCTTTCTTT.

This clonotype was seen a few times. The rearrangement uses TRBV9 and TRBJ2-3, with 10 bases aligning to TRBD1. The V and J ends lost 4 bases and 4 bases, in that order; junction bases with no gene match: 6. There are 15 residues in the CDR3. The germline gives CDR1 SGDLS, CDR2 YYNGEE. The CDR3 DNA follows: TGTGCCAGCAGCATCAGACAGGGGGCCTCAGATACGCAGTATTTT. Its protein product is CASSIRQGASDTQYF.

CDR3 residues: CASSDPGTHTGELFF. Here the CDR3 DNA reads TGTGCCAGCAGTGACCCCGGGACCCACACCGGGGAGCTGTTTTTT. The chain employs TRBV25-1 and TRBJ2-2; possibly TRBD1 or TRBD2 for D (5 bases each). Germline CDR1 and CDR2: MGHDK and SYGVNS. Trimming pared 3 bases from V and 3 bases from J, leaving 11 bases between. The CDR3 loop spans 15 amino acids. The full variable domain, in which reference TRBV25-1 and TRBJ2-2 provide the parts outside the CDR3, is EADIYQTPRYLVIGTGKKITLECSQTMGHDKMYWYQQDPGMELHLIHYSYGVNSTEKGDLSSESTVSRIRTEHFPLTLESARPSHTSQYLCASSDPGTHTGELFFGEGSRLTVL.

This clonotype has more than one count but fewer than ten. The CDR3 nucleotides read TGCAGTGCTCCTCGACCGGGCGCAACTAATGAAAAACTGTTTTTT. Translation gives CSAPRPGATNEKLFF. The genes are TRBV20-1 and TRBJ1-4; D gene ambiguous. Trimming removed 5 bases from V and 0 bases from J, with 13 bases in between. Germline loops: CDR1 DFQATT, CDR2 SNEGSKA (reference sequence). The CDR3 has 15 residues.

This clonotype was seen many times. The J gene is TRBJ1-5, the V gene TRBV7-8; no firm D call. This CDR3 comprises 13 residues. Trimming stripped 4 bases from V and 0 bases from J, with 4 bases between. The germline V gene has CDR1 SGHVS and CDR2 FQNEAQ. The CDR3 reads CASSSSSNQPQHF. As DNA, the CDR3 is TGTGCCAGCAGCTCTTCTAGCAATCAGCCCCAGCATTTT.

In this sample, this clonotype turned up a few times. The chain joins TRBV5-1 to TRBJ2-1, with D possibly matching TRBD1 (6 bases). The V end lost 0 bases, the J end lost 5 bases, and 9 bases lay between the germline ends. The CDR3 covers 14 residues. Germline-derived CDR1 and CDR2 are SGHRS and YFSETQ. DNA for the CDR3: TGCGCCAGCAGCTTGGGGGCAGGGGACAATGAGCAGTTCTTC. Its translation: CASSLGAGDNEQFF.

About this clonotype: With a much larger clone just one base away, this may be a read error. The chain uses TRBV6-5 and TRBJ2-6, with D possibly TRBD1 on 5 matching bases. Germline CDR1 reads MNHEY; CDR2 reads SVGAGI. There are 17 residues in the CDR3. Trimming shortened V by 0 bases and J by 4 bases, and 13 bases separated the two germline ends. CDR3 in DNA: TGTGCCAGCAGTTACTCCCGACAGTCTTCGGGGGCCAACGTCCTGACTTTC. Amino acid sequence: CASSYSRQSSGANVLTF.

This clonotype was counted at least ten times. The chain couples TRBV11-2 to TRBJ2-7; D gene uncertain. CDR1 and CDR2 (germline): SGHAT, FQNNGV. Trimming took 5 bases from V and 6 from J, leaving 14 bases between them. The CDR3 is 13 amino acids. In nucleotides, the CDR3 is TGTGCCAGCAGCCCACTTCTGTCTGGCGAGCAGTACTTC. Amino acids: CASSPLLSGEQYF.

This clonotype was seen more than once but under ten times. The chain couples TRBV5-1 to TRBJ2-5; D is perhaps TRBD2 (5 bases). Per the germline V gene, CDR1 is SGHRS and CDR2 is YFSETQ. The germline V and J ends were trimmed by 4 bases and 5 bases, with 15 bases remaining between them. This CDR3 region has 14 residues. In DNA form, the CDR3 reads TGCGCCAGCAGCCCGGGAATAGGCCAGGAGACCCAGTACTTC. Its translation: CASSPGIGQETQYF.

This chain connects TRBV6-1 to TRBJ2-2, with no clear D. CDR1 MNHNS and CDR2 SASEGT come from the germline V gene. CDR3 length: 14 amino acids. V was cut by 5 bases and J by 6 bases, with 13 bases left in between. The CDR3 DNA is TGTGCCAGCAGTACTGTTAGTGGCTCCGGGGAGCTGTTTTTT. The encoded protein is CASSTVSGSGELFF.

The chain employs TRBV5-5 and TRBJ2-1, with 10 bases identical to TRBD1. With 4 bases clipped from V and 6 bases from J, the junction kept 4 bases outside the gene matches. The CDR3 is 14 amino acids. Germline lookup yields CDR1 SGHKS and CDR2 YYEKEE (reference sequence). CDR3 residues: CASSLRTGGNEQFF. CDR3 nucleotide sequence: TGTGCCAGCAGCCTCAGGACAGGGGGCAATGAGCAGTTCTTC.

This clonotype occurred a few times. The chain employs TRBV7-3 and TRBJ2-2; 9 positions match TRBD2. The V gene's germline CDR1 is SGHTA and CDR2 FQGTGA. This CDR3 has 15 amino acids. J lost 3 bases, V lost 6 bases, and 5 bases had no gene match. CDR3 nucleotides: TGTGCCAGCAGGCCAGCTAGCGGGGACACCGGGGAGCTGTTTTTT. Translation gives CASRPASGDTGELFF.

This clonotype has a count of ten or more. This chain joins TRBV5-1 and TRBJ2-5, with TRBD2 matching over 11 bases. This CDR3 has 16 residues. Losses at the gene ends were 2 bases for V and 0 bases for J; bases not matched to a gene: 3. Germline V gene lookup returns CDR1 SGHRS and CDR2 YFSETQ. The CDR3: CASSFGTSGNQETQYF. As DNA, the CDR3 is TGCGCCAGCAGCTTCGGGACTAGCGGAAACCAAGAGACCCAGTACTTC.

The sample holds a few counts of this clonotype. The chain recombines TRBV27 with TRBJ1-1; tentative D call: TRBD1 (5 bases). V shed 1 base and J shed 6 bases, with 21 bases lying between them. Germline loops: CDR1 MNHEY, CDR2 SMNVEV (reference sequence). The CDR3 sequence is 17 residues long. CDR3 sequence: CASSLYPSQTAAAEAFF. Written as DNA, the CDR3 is TGTGCCAGCAGTTTATACCCCTCACAGACAGCAGCGGCTGAAGCTTTCTTT.